This TCR beta chain was sequenced for a study of control samples from healthy donors and cancer patients. Germline V gene sequence: CDR1 MNHEY, CDR2 SMNVEV (reference sequence). The V gene lost 4 bases and the J gene lost 0 bases, with 13 bases spanning the gap. The CDR3 runs 16 residues. Some clones are missing from TCRdb's copy, which holds only in-frame ones; the method was immunoSEQ multiplex PCR. The table records more than 85,000 clones, 84% of them present only once. The TCR comes from a man aged 65-85 years with lung cancer. This rearrangement joins TRBV27 to TRBJ2-1, with no clear D. The sample was PBMCs. DNA of the CDR3: TGTGCCAGCAGTTCGAACCCTCAGAGCTCCTACAATGAGCAGTTCTTC. Amino acids: CASSSNPQSSYNEQFF.